The sequence of this TCR beta chain was determined in a study of neurological immune-mediated disorders. About the research overall: Of the roughly 35 patients who had multiple sclerosis, around 30 had the relapsing-remitting form and 3 had the secondary progressive form. Study-wide results and limits: For the multiple sclerosis repertoire cluster, an association with any clinical or MRI feature was absent.

This clonotype occurred many times. Its specificity is unknown. The making of cDNA relied on 5'RACE with 10-nucleotide random UMIs. Over 190 million TCR-beta sequences, together covering 15-18 subjects, were produced by every individual sequencing run that was carried out. TCRdb reanalysed the 5' RACE reads using MiXCR and keeps one entry per CDR3 protein. The sample includes 50,000 to 80,000 distinct CDR3 sequences, nearly 3.5% of them seen just once. Germline CDR1 reads ENHRY; CDR2 reads SYGVKD. The CDR3 covers 19 residues. V trimming: 2 bases; J trimming: 2 bases; junction bases outside the gene matches: 12.

The receptor was isolated from a man between 40 and 49 years old with multiple sclerosis. The sample was PBMCs. This sequence joins TRBV10-3 and TRBJ1-1; 12 positions match TRBD1. Here the CDR3 reads CAISETPGQGAFFNTEAFF. The CDR3, as DNA: TGTGCCATCAGTGAGACCCCGGGACAGGGGGCTTTCTTCAACACTGAAGCTTTCTTT.